One and the same sample provided the 13 T cell receptor beta chains below, sequenced in a study (dated by TCRdb to the mid-2010s). Library preparation used 5' RACE. Sequencing was performed on an Illumina MiSeq. TCRdb reworked the public reads: Q25 trimming with fastp, MiXCR clone assembly, productive beta chains retained. Each record represents a unique CDR3 protein, reported with the most common genes and DNA among its rows. This sample lists about 54,000 distinct CDR3 sequences; 17% were detected once. 2% to 2.5% of the sample belongs to the ten largest clones. Sequencing used naive CD4+ T cells sorted from blood. The intended sense of this specimen's cell subset or site label: naive CD4+ T cells, CD4+CD45RA+CD25-. These receptors were obtained from a female donor with breast cancer.

This clonotype was detected many times. The chain uses TRBV4-1 and TRBJ2-4; D call uncertain. The germline V gene encodes CDR1 MGHRA and CDR2 YSYEKL. V was clipped by 6 bases and J by 3 bases, with 9 bases between them. This CDR3 spans 13 amino acids. DNA of the CDR3: TGCGCCAGCAGTCCTTTGGGCAAAAACATTCAGTACTTC. Amino acid sequence: CASSPLGKNIQYF.

Remarks on this clonotype: A much larger clone lies one base from this, so it may be a read error. This sequence joins TRBV18 and TRBJ2-3, with a possible D match to TRBD2 (5 bases). V was pared by 8 bases and J by 1 base, with 19 bases between. The CDR3 runs 16 residues. Germline CDR1 KGHSH, CDR2 LQKENI. As DNA, the CDR3 is TGTGCCAGCCCCCAATGGGATAGCGAACGCACAGATACGCAGTATTTT. It is translated as CASPQWDSERTDTQYF.

In its sample, this clonotype was seen many times. CDR3 in DNA: TGCAGTGCGACCAGTAACGACCGGGACTACTGGGGGTATGAGCAGTTCTTC. Translation: CSATSNDRDYWGYEQFF. V is TRBV20-1 and J is TRBJ2-1; TRBD2 aligns across 7 bases. The V gene's germline CDR1 is DFQATT and CDR2 SNEGSKA (reference sequence). With 6 bases clipped from V and 8 bases from J, the junction kept 22 bases outside the gene matches. CDR3 length: 17 amino acids.

This clonotype has a handful of counts. The chain joins TRBV11-3 to TRBJ1-1, with D possibly matching TRBD1 (5 bases). The CDR3 consists of 13 residues. Trimming removed 8 bases at V and 1 base at J, with 11 bases between. Germline loops: CDR1 SGHNT, CDR2 YENEEA. CDR3: CASGRGENTEAFF. Written as DNA, the CDR3 is TGTGCCAGCGGACGGGGGGAGAACACTGAAGCTTTCTTT.

In its sample, this clonotype is medium-sized. This chain connects TRBV7-9 to TRBJ2-5; D gene ambiguous. Trimming took off 1 base at V and 1 base at J, with 7 bases between the two ends. The CDR3 spans 14 residues. Germline CDR1 SEHNR, CDR2 FQNEAQ (reference sequence). The CDR3, as DNA: TGTGCCAGCAGCTTAGGGCAGGTCCAAGAGACCCAGTACTTC. It translates to CASSLGQVQETQYF. Full variable domain (missing parts from reference TRBV7-9 and TRBJ2-5): DTGVSQNPRHKITKRGQNVTFRCDPISEHNRLYWYRQTLGQGPEFLTYFQNEAQLEKSRLLSDRFSAERPKGSFSTLEIQRTEQGDSAMYLCASSLGQVQETQYFGPGTRLLVL.

Concerning this clonotype itself: The CDR3 does not close with the conserved phenylalanine or tryptophan, likely indicating a read error. CDR3 DNA sequence: TGTGCCTGGAGGAGGGGGGGAACCACCGGGGAGCTGTTTCTT. It encodes CAWRRGGTTGELFL. The V gene is TRBV30, the J gene TRBJ2-2, with D possibly TRBD2 on 7 matching bases. The germline V gene has CDR1 GTSNPN and CDR2 SVGIG (reference sequence). The CDR3 is 14 amino acids. V gave up 3 bases and J gave up 4 bases, with 12 bases separating them.

This clonotype was picked up one time. Just one base apart from a much larger clone, this may be a read error. CDR3 sequence: CSDAGQDSTDTQYF. Written as DNA, the CDR3 is TGCAGCGACGCAGGACAGGATTCCACAGATACGCAGTATTTT. The J gene is TRBJ2-3, the V gene TRBV29-1; 7 bases match TRBD1. This CDR3 spans 14 amino acids. Germline CDR1 is SQVTM and CDR2 is ANQGSEA. Losses at the gene ends were 7 bases for V and 2 bases for J; bases not matched to a gene: 9.

This clonotype was counted between two and nine times. The V call is TRBV7-9, the J call TRBJ1-1; D may be TRBD1 (5 bases). The CDR3 runs 14 residues. Trimming left V 6 bases short and J 2 bases short, with 13 bases between. Germline CDR1 SEHNR, CDR2 FQNEAQ (reference sequence). Here the CDR3 reads CASRPTTVNTEAFF. The CDR3, as DNA: TGTGCCAGCAGACCTACGACAGTAAACACTGAAGCTTTCTTT.

This chain joins TRBV7-3 and TRBJ2-1; D is unclear. This CDR3 comprises 13 residues. CDR1 and CDR2 from the germline V gene are SGHTA and FQGTGA. V gave up 0 bases and J gave up 7 bases, with 7 bases separating them. Here the CDR3 DNA reads TGTGCCAGCAGCTTAACGTTCGCAAATGAGCAGTTCTTC. Translation gives CASSLTFANEQFF.

This rearrangement joins TRBV28 to TRBJ1-3, with TRBD1 identical over 8 bases. Trimming cost V 3 bases and J 3 bases; bases outside gene matches: 4. This CDR3 is built from 15 residues. Germline CDR1 MDHEN, CDR2 SYDVKM. For the CDR3, the DNA is TGTGCCAGCAGTTTCCAGGGGGCATTTGGAAACACCATATATTTT. Its translation: CASSFQGAFGNTIYF.

This clonotype is categorized as medium-sized. The chain carries TRBV20-1 and TRBJ2-1; D could derive from TRBD1 or TRBD2 (5 bases each). The CDR3 is made up of 12 amino acids. Germline CDR1 DFQATT, CDR2 SNEGSKA (reference sequence). V lost 6 bases and J 6 bases, leaving 12 bases between the germline ends. CDR3 nucleotides: TGCAGTGCCAGGAAGGGACCCAATGAGCAGTTCTTC. It specifies CSARKGPNEQFF.

Points on this clonotype: Given a much more abundant clone one base away, this may be a read error. This sequence joins TRBV6-1 and TRBJ2-3, with TRBD2 as a possible D gene (7 bases). The V gene's germline CDR1 is MNHNS and CDR2 SASEGT. The germline V and J ends were trimmed by 8 bases and 11 bases, with 23 bases remaining between them. The CDR3 covers 14 residues. In DNA, the CDR3 is TGTGCCAGCCGATACGGGGCGGGGGCCTATATGCAGTATTTT. It specifies CASRYGAGAYMQYF.

This clonotype came up many times. The chain combines TRBV20-1 with TRBJ1-3; no definite D call. Trimming stripped 6 bases from V and 2 bases from J, with 11 bases between. The CDR3 totals 13 residues. Germline CDR1 is DFQATT and CDR2 is SNEGSKA (reference sequence). The CDR3 is CSASGGAGNTIYF. As DNA, the CDR3 is TGCAGTGCCTCGGGCGGGGCTGGAAACACCATATATTTT.